The clone carrying this T cell receptor (beta chain) has at least ten counts. The antigen is not known. Ahead of thyroid surgery, no patient had received treatment of any kind. This specimen comes from a study of metastatic and nonmetastatic thyroid tumors. Background on the study: The comparison covered peripheral blood and tumor or nodule tissue in malignant and benign thyroid patients. Study conclusions and caveats: As reported, TCR beta diversity in blood and tumor was significantly higher in malignant thyroid tumors than in benign nodules.

Original handling: CDR3 differences across clinicopathological groups were used to build a distant-metastasis classifier for papillary thyroid cancer. TCRdb re-called the PCR reads with MiXCR. Here the V and J calls rest on TCRdb's processing, not on the authors' analysis. Among roughly 71,000 clones listed, roughly 18% were seen once. The CDR3 length is 19 residues. Germline values: CDR1 LNHDA, CDR2 SQIVND (reference sequence). V lost 4 bases to trimming and J lost 0 bases; unmatched junction nucleotides: 9. The receptor comes from a female donor with papillary thyroid cancer or a benign thyroid nodule (not recorded which). Some clones in this sample may be carry-over from other donors' samples. The material sequenced was blood. This sequence joins TRBV19 and TRBJ2-1, with TRBD2 matching over 13 bases. The CDR3, as DNA: TGTGCCAGTAGTACCGGACTAGCGGGAGTTAGCAGCTCCTACAATGAGCAGTTCTTC. It yields the protein CASSTGLAGVSSSYNEQFF.